The clone carrying this T cell receptor (beta chain) has just a few counts. Its antigen is currently unknown. Unique molecular identifiers were incorporated into the prepared TCRbeta library. TCRdb analysed the PCR reads with MiXCR anew, one entry per CDR3 protein. The data contain fewer than 700,000 distinct CDR3 sequences, under 25% of them singletons. This sample stems from a study of T-cell reconstitution after alpha-beta-depleted transplantation in children. Regarding the study as a whole: At the one-year point after transplant, T-cell counts and TCRbeta diversity were found to come mostly from T cells that had been newly produced.

The CDR3 has 14 amino acids. V was cut by 7 bases and J by 1 base, with 13 bases left in between. This clonotype was obtained from a boy in the first two years of life who had a stem cell transplant for acute myeloid leukemia, so the T cells may come from the graft donor. The chain employs TRBV12-3 or TRBV12-4 and TRBJ1-1; unclear D gene. The sequencing used PBMCs, mostly from graft donor cells, collected 360 days after TCRalphabeta/CD19-depleted stem cell transplant. CDR3 protein: CASTRKQKNTEAFF. CDR3 DNA: TGTGCCAGCACCCGGAAACAGAAGAACACTGAAGCTTTCTTT.